The 17 T cell receptor beta chains below were found in one sample sequenced in a study of monozygotic twins with inflammatory bowel disease. Reprocessing the 5' RACE reads, TCRdb reports a single entry for every CDR3 protein and omits DNA. The sample features roughly 150,000 distinct CDR3 sequences, with 1.2% in its top ten. The sequenced sample consisted of blood. The receptors here all came from a human donor with ulcerative colitis or Crohn's disease, or a healthy co-twin of an affected twin (not recorded which).

V and J are TRBV25-1 and TRBJ2-1; the TRBD2 assignment by TCRdb is unverifiable without DNA. The CDR3 runs to 13 residues. Per germline, CDR1 MGHDK and CDR2 SYGVNS. CDR3 loop: CASSGRFATKQFF.

The rearrangement uses TRBV7-3 and TRBJ2-1; the TCRdb call, TRBD2, lacks DNA for checking. CDR1 and CDR2 from the germline V gene are SGHTA and FQGTGA. This CDR3 has 14 residues. CDR3 loop: CASSRQAGINEQFF. Based on the CDR3 plus reference TRBV7-3 and TRBJ2-1, the full variable domain is GAGVSQTPSNKVTEKGKYVELRCDPISGHTALYWYRQSLGQGPEFLIYFQGTGAADDSGLPNDRFFAVRPEGSVSTLKIQRTERGDSAVYLCASSRQAGINEQFFGPGTRLTVL.

The CDR3: CSARAGRGRNQPQHF. The rearrangement joins TRBV20-1 to TRBJ1-5. Germline V gene sequence: CDR1 DFQATT, CDR2 SNEGSKA (reference sequence). The CDR3 runs 15 residues.

The chain couples TRBV5-1 to TRBJ1-4; TCRdb selects TRBD1, and the lack of DNA leaves this call unchecked. The CDR3 extends over 16 amino acids. CDR1 is SGHRS, CDR2 YFSETQ, per germline. This CDR3 is CASSFQGFATNEKLFF.

V and J are TRBV27 and TRBJ2-1; the D gene TCRdb calls, TRBD2, cannot be checked with no DNA. CDR1 is MNHEY, CDR2 SMNVEV, per germline (reference sequence). The CDR3 runs to 15 residues. The CDR3 region is CASSSWTSGENEQFF.

This chain's CDR3 is CATSRERAKSYEQYF. The rearrangement uses TRBV15 and TRBJ2-7; checking the TCRdb D call of TRBD2 is not possible without DNA. Germline CDR1 LNHNV, CDR2 YYDKDF (reference sequence). This CDR3 is 15 amino acids long.

V usage is TRBV28 and J usage is TRBJ2-7; the D call from TCRdb, TRBD1, cannot be confirmed without DNA. Germline V gene data show CDR1 as MDHEN and CDR2 as SYDVKM. This CDR3 has 16 residues. The CDR3 loop reads CASSLAGTGGSYEQYF.

The J gene is TRBJ1-4, the V gene TRBV20-1. Germline lookup yields CDR1 DFQATT and CDR2 SNEGSKA (reference sequence). CDR3 length equals 14 residues. The CDR3 protein is CSAKEGATNEKLFF.

The gene calls are TRBV5-1 and TRBJ2-7; no DNA is available, so the TRBD1 call from TCRdb remains unchecked. Germline CDR1 and CDR2: SGHRS and YFSETQ. The CDR3 has 15 amino acids. The CDR3 sequence is CASSLVGGPVYEQYF.

The chain combines TRBV19 with TRBJ1-5; TCRdb outputs TRBD1, but without DNA this stays unchecked. Germline CDR1 is LNHDA and CDR2 is SQIVND (reference sequence). This CDR3 region has 14 residues. CDR3 loop: CASSISGAGQPQHF. Based on the CDR3 plus reference TRBV19 and TRBJ1-5, the full variable domain is DGGITQSPKYLFRKEGQNVTLSCEQNLNHDAMYWYRQDPGQGLRLIYYSQIVNDFQKGDIAEGYSVSREKKESFPLTVTSAQKNPTAFYLCASSISGAGQPQHFGDGTRLSIL.

The J gene is TRBJ1-6, the V gene TRBV5-1. The CDR3 length is 14 residues. Germline CDR1 reads SGHRS; CDR2 reads YFSETQ. The CDR3 loop is CASSLEAGNSPLHF. Filled out from reference TRBV5-1 and TRBJ1-6, the complete variable domain reads KAGVTQTPRYLIKTRGQQVTLSCSPISGHRSVSWYQQTPGQGLQFLFEYFSETQRNKGNFPGRFSGRQFSNSRSEMNVSTLELGDSALYLCASSLEAGNSPLHFGNGTRLTVT.

The chain employs TRBV7-9 and TRBJ1-2. The length of the CDR3 is 13 residues. CDR1 is SEHNR, CDR2 FQNEAQ, per germline (reference sequence). This chain's CDR3 is CASMGRENYGYTF.

The rearrangement joins TRBV6-1 to TRBJ2-1; TCRdb calls TRBD1, which cannot be checked without DNA. The germline CDR1 and CDR2 sequences are MNHNS and SASEGT. The CDR3 extends over 14 amino acids. This CDR3 reads CASSEIRASNEQFF.

V and J are TRBV11-2 and TRBJ2-1. Germline assignment: CDR1 SGHAT and CDR2 FQNNGV. The CDR3 is 15 residues long. The CDR3 loop is CASSLFIGGGNEQFF.

The chain employs TRBV12-3 or TRBV12-4 and TRBJ1-4. The CDR3 is made up of 13 amino acids. This CDR3 is CASSLDLGWKLFF.

The chain couples TRBV5-4 to TRBJ2-7; TCRdb designates TRBD1, a call that cannot be tested without DNA. The CDR3 is made up of 15 amino acids. The germline V gene has CDR1 SGHNT and CDR2 YYREEE (reference sequence). The CDR3 region is CASSLPRQGTYEQYF.

The chain recombines TRBV20-1 with TRBJ1-1. This CDR3 comprises 12 residues. The germline CDR1 and CDR2 sequences are DFQATT and SNEGSKA (reference sequence). CDR3 amino acids: CSAGQPYTEAFF.